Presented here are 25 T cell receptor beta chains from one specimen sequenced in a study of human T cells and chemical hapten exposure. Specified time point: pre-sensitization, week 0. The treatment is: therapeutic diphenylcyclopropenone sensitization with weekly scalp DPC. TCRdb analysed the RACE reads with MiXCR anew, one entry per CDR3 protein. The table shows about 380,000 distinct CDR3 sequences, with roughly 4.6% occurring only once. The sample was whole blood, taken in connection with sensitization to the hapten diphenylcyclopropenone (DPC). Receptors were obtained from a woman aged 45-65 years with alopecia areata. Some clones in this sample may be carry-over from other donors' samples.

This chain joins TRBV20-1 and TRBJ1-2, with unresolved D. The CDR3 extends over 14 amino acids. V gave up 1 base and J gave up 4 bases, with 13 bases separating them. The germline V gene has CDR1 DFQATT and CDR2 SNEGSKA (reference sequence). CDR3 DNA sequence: TGCAGTGCTAGAGCCGGGTTAATCGTCTATGGCTACACCTTC. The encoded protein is CSARAGLIVYGYTF.

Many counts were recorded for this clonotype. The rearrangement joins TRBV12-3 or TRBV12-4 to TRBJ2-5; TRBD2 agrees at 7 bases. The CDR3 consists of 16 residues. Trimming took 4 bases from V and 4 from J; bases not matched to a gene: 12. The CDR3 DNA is TGTGCCAGCAGTTCGAGGGGAAGGTCGGGGGGAGAGACCCAGTACTTC. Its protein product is CASSSRGRSGGETQYF.

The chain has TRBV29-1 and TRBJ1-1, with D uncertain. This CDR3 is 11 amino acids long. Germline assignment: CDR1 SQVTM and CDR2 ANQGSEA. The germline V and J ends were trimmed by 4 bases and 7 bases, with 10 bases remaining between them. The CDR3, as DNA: TGCAGCGTTGGGCGACACCTTGAAGCTTTCTTT. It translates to CSVGRHLEAFF.

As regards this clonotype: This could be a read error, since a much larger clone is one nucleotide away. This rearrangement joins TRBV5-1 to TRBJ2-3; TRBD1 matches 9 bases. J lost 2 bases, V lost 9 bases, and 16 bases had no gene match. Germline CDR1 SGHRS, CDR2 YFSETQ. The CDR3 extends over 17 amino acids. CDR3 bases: TGCGCCAACAGATCCACCGGAGGGGACAGGGACACAGATACGCAGTATTTT. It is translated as CANRSTGGDRDTDTQYF.

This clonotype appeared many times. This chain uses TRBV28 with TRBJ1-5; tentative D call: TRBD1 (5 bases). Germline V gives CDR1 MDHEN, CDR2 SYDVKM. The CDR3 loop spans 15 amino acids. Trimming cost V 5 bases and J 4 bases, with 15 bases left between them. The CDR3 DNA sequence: TGTGCCAGCAGTCTTCAGGGTTTCTGGAATCAGCCCCAGCATTTT. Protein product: CASSLQGFWNQPQHF.

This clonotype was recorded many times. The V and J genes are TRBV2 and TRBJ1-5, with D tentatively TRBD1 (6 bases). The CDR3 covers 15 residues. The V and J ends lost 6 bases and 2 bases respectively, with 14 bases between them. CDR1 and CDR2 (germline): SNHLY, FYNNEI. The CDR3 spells CASRTQGLGNQPQHF. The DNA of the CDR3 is TGTGCCAGCAGGACCCAGGGGTTGGGCAATCAGCCCCAGCATTTT.

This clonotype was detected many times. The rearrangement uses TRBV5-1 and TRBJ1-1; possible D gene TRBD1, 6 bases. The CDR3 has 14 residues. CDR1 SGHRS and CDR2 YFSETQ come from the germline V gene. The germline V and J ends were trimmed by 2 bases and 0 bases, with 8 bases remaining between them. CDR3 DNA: TGCGCCAGCAGCTTTGGACAGCTGAACACTGAAGCTTTCTTT. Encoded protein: CASSFGQLNTEAFF.

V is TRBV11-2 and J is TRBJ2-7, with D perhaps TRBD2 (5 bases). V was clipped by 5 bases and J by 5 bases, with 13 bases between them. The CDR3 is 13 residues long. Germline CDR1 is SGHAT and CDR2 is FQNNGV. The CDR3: CASSPTARDEQYF. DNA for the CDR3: TGTGCCAGCAGCCCTACGGCGAGGGACGAGCAGTACTTC.

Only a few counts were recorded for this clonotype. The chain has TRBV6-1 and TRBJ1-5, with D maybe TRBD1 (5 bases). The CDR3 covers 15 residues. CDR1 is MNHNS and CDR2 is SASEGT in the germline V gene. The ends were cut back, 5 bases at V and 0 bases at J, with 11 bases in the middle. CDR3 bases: TGTGCCAGCAGTACGTTTGGGGCTAGCAATCAGCCCCAGCATTTT. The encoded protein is CASSTFGASNQPQHF.

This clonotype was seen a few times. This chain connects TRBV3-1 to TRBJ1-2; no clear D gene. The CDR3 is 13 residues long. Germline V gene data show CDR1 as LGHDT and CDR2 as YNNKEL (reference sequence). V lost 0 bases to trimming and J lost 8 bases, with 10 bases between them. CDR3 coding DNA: TGTGCCAGCAGCCAAGAGGTCTCAAAGGGCTACACCTTC. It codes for CASSQEVSKGYTF.

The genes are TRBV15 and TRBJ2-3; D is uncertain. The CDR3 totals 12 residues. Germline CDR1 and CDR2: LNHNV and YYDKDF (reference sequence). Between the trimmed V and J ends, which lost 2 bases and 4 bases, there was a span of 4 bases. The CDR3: CATSRSPDTQYF. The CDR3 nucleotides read TGTGCCACCAGCAGAAGCCCAGATACGCAGTATTTT. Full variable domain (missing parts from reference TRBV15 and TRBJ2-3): DAMVIQNPRYQVTQFGKPVTLSCSQTLNHNVMYWYQQKSSQAPKLLFHYYDKDFNNEADTPDNFQSRRPNTSFCFLDIRSPGLGDTAMYLCATSRSPDTQYFGPGTRLTVL.

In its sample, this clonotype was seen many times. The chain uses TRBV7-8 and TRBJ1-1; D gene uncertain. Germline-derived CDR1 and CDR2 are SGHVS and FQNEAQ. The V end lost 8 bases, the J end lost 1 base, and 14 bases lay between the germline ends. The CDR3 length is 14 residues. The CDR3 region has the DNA TGTGCCAGCTCTCTCCGGGCCTCGAACACTGAAGCTTTCTTT. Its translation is CASSLRASNTEAFF. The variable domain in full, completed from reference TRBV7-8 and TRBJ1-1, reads GAGVSQSPRYKVAKRGQDVALRCDPISGHVSLFWYQQALGQGPEFLTYFQNEAQLDKSGLPSDRFFAERPEGSVSTLKIQRTQQEDSAVYLCASSLRASNTEAFFGQGTRLTVV.

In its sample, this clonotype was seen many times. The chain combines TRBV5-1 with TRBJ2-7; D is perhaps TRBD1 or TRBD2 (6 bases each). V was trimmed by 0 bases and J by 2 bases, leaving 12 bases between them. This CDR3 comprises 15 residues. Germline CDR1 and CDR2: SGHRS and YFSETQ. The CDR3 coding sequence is TGCGCCAGCAGCTTGGAAACGGGGGCCGCCTACGAGCAGTACTTC. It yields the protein CASSLETGAAYEQYF.

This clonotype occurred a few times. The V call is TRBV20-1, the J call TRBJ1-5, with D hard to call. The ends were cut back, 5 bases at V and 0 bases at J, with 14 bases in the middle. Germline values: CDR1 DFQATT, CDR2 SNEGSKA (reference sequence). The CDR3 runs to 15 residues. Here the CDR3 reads CSAPSEPYSNQPQHF. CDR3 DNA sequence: TGCAGTGCTCCCTCCGAACCGTATAGCAATCAGCCCCAGCATTTT.

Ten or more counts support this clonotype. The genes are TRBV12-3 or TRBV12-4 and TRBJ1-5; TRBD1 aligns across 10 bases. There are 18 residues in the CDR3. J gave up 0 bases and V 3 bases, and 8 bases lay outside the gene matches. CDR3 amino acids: CASSFGQGGGVSNQPQHF. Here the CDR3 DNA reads TGTGCCAGCAGTTTCGGACAGGGGGGTGGGGTTAGCAATCAGCCCCAGCATTTT.

CDR3 residues: CASRGVLAGTDTQYF. The CDR3 DNA sequence: TGTGCCAGCAGGGGAGTCTTAGCGGGCACAGATACGCAGTATTTT. The chain uses TRBV6-1 and TRBJ2-3; D is possibly TRBD2 (6 bases). The CDR3 runs 15 residues. Per the germline V gene, CDR1 is MNHNS and CDR2 is SASEGT. V was cut by 6 bases and J by 1 base, with 14 bases left in between.

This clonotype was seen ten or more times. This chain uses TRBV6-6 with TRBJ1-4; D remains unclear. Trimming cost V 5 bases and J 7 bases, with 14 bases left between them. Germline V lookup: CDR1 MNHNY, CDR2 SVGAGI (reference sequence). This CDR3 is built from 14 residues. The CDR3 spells CASSATTEGEKLFF. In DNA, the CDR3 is TGTGCCAGCAGTGCAACAACAGAAGGTGAAAAACTGTTTTTT.

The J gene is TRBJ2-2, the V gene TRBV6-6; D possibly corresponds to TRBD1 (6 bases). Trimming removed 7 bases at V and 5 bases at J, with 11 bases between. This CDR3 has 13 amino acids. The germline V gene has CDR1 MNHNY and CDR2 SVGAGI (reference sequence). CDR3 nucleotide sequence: TGTGCCAGCATCGAAAGGGGGACCGGGGAGCTGTTTTTT. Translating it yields CASIERGTGELFF.

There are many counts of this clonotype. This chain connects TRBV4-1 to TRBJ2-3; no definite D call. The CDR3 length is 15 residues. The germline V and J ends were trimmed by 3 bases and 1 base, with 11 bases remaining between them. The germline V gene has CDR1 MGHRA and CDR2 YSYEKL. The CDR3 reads CASSHPSKGTDTQYF. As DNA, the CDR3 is TGCGCCAGCAGCCACCCAAGCAAGGGCACAGATACGCAGTATTTT.

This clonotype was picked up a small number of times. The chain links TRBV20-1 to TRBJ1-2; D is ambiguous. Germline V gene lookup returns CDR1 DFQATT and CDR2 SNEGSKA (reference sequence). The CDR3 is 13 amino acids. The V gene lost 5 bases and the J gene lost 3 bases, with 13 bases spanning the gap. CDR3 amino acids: CSAYNTVDYGYTF. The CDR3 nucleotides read TGCAGTGCTTACAATACGGTTGACTATGGCTACACCTTC.

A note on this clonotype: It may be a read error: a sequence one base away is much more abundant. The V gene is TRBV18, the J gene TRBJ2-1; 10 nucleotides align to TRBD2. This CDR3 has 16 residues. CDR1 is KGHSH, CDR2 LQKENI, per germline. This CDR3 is CVSSPPTAGGSPEQFF. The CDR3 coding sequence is TGTGTCAGCTCACCACCTACAGCGGGGGGGAGTCCGGAGCAGTTCTTC.

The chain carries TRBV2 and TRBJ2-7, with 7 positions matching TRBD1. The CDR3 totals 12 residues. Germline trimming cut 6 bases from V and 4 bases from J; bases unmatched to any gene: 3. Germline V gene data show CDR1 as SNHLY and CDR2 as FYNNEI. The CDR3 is CASRGTVYEQYF. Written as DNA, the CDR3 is TGTGCCAGCAGGGGGACAGTTTACGAGCAGTACTTC.

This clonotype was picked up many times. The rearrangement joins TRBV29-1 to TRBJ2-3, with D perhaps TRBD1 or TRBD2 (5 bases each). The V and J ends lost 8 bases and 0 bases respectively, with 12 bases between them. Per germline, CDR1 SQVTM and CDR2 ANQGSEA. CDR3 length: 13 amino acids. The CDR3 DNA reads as TGCAGCTCCCACGGGGCCAGCACAGATACGCAGTATTTT. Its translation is CSSHGASTDTQYF.

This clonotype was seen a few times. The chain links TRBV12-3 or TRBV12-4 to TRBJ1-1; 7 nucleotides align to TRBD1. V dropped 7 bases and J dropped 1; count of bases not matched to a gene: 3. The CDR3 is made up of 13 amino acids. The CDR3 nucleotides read TGTGCCAGCAAGGGACAGCAGAACACTGAAGCTTTCTTT. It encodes CASKGQQNTEAFF.

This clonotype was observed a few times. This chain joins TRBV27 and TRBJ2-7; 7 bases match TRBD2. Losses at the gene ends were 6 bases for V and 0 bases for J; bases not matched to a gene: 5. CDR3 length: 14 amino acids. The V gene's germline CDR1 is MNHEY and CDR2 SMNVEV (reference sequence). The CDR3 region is CASSPGGFSYEQYF. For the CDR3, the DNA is TGTGCCAGCAGCCCGGGAGGTTTCTCCTACGAGCAGTACTTC.